This T cell receptor beta chain came from a study of blood T cell repertoires in COVID-19. Only one count was recorded for this clone. The CDR3 runs to 14 residues. Per germline, CDR1 MNHEY and CDR2 SMNVEV (reference sequence). V dropped 4 bases and J dropped 6 bases, with 12 bases sitting between them. Assay: immunoSEQ multiplex PCR; the TCRdb copy retains only in-frame clones and omits some. The profile shows a few hundred thousand clones, 89% of them singletons. The material sequenced was peripheral blood. This sequence joins TRBV27 and TRBJ1-4, with D possibly being TRBD1 (5 bases). The receptor's source is an older woman with acute or convalescent COVID-19. In DNA form, the CDR3 reads TGTGCCAGCAGTTATGACAGATACGATGAAAAACTGTTTTTT. This encodes CASSYDRYDEKLFF.